This T cell receptor (beta chain) was sequenced during a study of cytomegalovirus exposure and HLA in healthy donors. With 0 bases removed from V and 2 bases from J, the gap between germline ends came to 10 bases. Germline V gives CDR1 GTSNPN, CDR2 SVGIG (reference sequence). CDR3 length: 15 amino acids. The PCR made use of 60 Vbeta and 13 Jbeta primers. Clones were sequenced by immunoSEQ multiplex PCR, and TCRdb holds only the in-frame ones, with some missing. In the table there are 180,000 or so clones, roughly 80% of which are singletons. The genes are TRBV30 and TRBJ2-2; D is unclear. This TCR derives from a woman aged 40 to 49 in good health and CMV-seropositive. The material sequenced was PBMCs. The CDR3 protein is CAWSVRQINTGELFF. CDR3 bases: TGTGCCTGGAGTGTACGACAAATAAACACCGGGGAGCTGTTTTTT.